This TCR beta chain was recovered during a study of identical twins. TCRdb fed the 5' RACE reads into MiXCR, producing one record per CDR3 protein. This table has hundreds of thousands of distinct CDR3 sequences, 15% to 20% appearing once. V shed 6 bases, J shed 7 bases, and the junction held 6 bases outside the gene matches. CDR3 length equals 13 residues. The same sample was also used in a study of T cells expressing NK-cell markers. From that paper: Whether expanded NKG2C+ T cell clones were HCMV-specific remained unclear.

The chain recombines TRBV12-3 or TRBV12-4 with TRBJ2-1, with 7 bases aligning to TRBD1. The sample comprised PBMCs. The sequence came from a woman aged 18-29 years in good health. In DNA form, the CDR3 reads TGTGCCAGCAGATCTGGGACAGAAAATGAGCAGTTCTTC. Translation gives CASRSGTENEQFF.